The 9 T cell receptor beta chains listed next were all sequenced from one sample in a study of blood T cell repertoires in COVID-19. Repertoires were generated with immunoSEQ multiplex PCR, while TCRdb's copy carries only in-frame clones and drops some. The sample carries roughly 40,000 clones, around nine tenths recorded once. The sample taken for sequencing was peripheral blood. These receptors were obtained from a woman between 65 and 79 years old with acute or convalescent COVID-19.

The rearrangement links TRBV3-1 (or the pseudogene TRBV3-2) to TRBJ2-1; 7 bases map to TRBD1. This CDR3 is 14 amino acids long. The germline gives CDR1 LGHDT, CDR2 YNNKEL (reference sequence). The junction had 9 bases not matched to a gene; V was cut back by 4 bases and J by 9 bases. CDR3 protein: CASSRPTGRAEQFF. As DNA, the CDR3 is TGTGCCAGCAGCCGACCGACAGGGCGGGCTGAGCAGTTCTTC.

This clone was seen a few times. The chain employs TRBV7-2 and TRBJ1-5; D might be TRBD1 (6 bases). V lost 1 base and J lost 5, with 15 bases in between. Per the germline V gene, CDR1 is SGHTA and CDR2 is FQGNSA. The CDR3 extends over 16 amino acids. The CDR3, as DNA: TGTGCCAGCAGCTTAGAAATGGACAGCTACTATCAGCCCCAGCATTTT. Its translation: CASSLEMDSYYQPQHF.

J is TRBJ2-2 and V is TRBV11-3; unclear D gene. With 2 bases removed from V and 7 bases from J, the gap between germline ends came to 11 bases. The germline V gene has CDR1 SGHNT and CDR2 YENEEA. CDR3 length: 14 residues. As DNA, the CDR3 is TGTGCCAGCAGCTTAATATACAGCATCGGGGAGCTGTTTTTT. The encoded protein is CASSLIYSIGELFF. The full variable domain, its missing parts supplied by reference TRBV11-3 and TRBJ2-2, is EAGVVQSPRYKIIEKKQPVAFWCNPISGHNTLYWYLQNLGQGPELLIRYENEEAVDDSQLPKDRFSAERLKGVDSTLKIQPAELGDSAVYLCASSLIYSIGELFFGEGSRLTVL.

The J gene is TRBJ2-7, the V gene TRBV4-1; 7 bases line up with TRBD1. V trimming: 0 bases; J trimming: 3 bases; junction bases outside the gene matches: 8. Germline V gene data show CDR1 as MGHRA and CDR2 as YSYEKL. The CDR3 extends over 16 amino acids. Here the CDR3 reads CASSQEGQSNSYEQYV. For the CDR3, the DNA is TGCGCCAGCAGCCAAGAGGGACAGAGTAACAGCTACGAGCAGTACGTC.

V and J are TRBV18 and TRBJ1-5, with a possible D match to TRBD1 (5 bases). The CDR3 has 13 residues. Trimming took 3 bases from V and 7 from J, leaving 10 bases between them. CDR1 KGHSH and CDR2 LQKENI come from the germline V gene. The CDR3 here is CASSPGGGQPQHF. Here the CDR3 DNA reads TGTGCCAGCTCACCTGGGGGGGGACAGCCCCAGCATTTT.

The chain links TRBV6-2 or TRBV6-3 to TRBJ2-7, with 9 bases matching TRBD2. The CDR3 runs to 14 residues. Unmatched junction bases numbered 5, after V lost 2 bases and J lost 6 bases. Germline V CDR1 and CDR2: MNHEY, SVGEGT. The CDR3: CASSYVAGAGEQYV. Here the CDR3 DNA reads TGTGCCAGCAGTTACGTAGCGGGAGCGGGCGAGCAGTACGTC.

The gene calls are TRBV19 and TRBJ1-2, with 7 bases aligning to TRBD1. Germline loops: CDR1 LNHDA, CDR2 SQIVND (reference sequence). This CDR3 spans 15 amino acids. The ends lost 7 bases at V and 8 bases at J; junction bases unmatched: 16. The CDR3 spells CASKTGNLFLGGYTF. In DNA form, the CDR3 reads TGTGCCAGTAAGACAGGGAATTTATTTTTGGGAGGCTACACCTTC.

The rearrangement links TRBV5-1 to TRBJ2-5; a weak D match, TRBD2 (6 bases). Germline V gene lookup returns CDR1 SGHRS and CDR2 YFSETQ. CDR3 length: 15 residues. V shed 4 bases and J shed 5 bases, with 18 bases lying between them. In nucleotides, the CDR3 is TGCGCCAGCAGCCCGGACCGAACCGGGGGTGAGACCCAGTACTTC. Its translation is CASSPDRTGGETQYF. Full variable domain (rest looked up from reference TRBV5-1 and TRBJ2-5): KAGVTQTPRYLIKTRGQQVTLSCSPISGHRSVSWYQQTPGQGLQFLFEYFSETQRNKGNFPGRFSGRQFSNSRSEMNVSTLELGDSALYLCASSPDRTGGETQYFGPGTRLLVL.

The CDR3 is CASSLAQGVANYGYTF. CDR3 nucleotides: TGTGCCAGCAGCTTAGCGCAGGGGGTAGCTAACTATGGCTACACCTTC. This rearrangement joins TRBV7-9 to TRBJ1-2; 7 positions match TRBD1. CDR1 SEHNR and CDR2 FQNEAQ come from the germline V gene (reference sequence). CDR3 length: 16 amino acids. V trimming: 0 bases; J trimming: 0 bases; junction bases outside the gene matches: 4.